The 21 T cell receptor beta chains below come from one sample, sequenced in a study of cytomegalovirus exposure and HLA in healthy donors. Primers: 60 Vbeta forward and 13 Jbeta reverse. Generated by immunoSEQ multiplex PCR, the TCRdb table keeps only in-frame clones and is missing some. The repertoire holds some 100,000 clones, with less than 75% as singletons. The specimen was PBMCs. The receptor source for this set is a young woman in good health and CMV-seropositive.

This sequence joins TRBV6-1 and TRBJ2-1, with 8 bases matching TRBD2. Per germline, CDR1 MNHNS and CDR2 SASEGT. The CDR3 runs 13 residues. After removal of 7 bases from V and 4 bases from J, the junction contained 3 bases not matched to a gene. As DNA, the CDR3 is TGTGCCAGCAAAACGGGGGGGTACAATGAGCAGTTCTTC. It is translated as CASKTGGYNEQFF.

V and J are TRBV30 and TRBJ2-2; D is uncertain. V gave up 0 bases and J gave up 4 bases, with 15 bases separating them. This CDR3 region has 16 residues. In germline, CDR1 is GTSNPN, CDR2 SVGIG (reference sequence). CDR3 nucleotides: TGTGCCTGGAGTGTAATCGCCAGTACGGGCACCGGGGAGCTGTTTTTT. Protein sequence: CAWSVIASTGTGELFF.

The V and J genes are TRBV9 and TRBJ1-2; the D gene is possibly TRBD1 (6 bases). V lost 4 bases and J lost 2, with 12 bases in between. The CDR3 extends over 14 amino acids. Germline assignment: CDR1 SGDLS and CDR2 YYNGEE. The CDR3 loop reads CASSPRTENYGYTF. DNA of the CDR3: TGTGCCAGCAGCCCCCGGACAGAAAACTATGGCTACACCTTC.

The sample holds one count of this clone. The chain recombines TRBV4-1 with TRBJ2-1; D is possibly TRBD1 (6 bases). The CDR3 length is 16 residues. V lost 3 bases and J 2 bases, leaving 14 bases between the germline ends. Germline values: CDR1 MGHRA, CDR2 YSYEKL. The CDR3 reads CASSQAQGSPYNEQFF. In DNA form, the CDR3 reads TGCGCCAGCAGCCAGGCACAGGGATCCCCCTACAATGAGCAGTTCTTC.

V gene TRBV6-5 combines with J gene TRBJ2-2; D is ambiguous. The CDR3 totals 15 residues. Trimming removed 5 bases from V and 4 bases from J, with 14 bases in between. Germline CDR1 reads MNHEY; CDR2 reads SVGAGI. The CDR3 bases are TGTGCCAGCAGTAGACCTAGAACGGGCACCGGGGAGCTGTTTTTT. This translates into CASSRPRTGTGELFF.

This chain links TRBV19 with TRBJ1-6, with D perhaps matching TRBD1 (5 bases). Germline V lookup: CDR1 LNHDA, CDR2 SQIVND (reference sequence). CDR3 size: 17 residues. V lost 4 bases and J 1 base, leaving 14 bases between the germline ends. The chain's CDR3 is CASSTYQTASYNSPLHF. The CDR3 region has the DNA TGTGCCAGTAGTACTTATCAGACAGCGTCCTATAATTCACCCCTCCACTTT.

The chain couples TRBV30 to TRBJ2-7; maybe TRBD2 (5 bases). The V and J ends lost 0 bases and 4 bases respectively, with 7 bases between them. This CDR3 comprises 12 residues. CDR1 is GTSNPN, CDR2 SVGIG, per germline (reference sequence). The DNA for the CDR3 is TGTGCCTGGAGTGTACGGGGATACGAGCAGTACTTC. It encodes CAWSVRGYEQYF.

The gene calls are TRBV19 and TRBJ2-7; D is ambiguous. The ends were cut back, 3 bases at V and 2 bases at J, with 8 bases in the middle. This CDR3 is 13 amino acids long. Germline values: CDR1 LNHDA, CDR2 SQIVND (reference sequence). CDR3 region: CASSIGRAYEQYF. DNA of the CDR3: TGTGCCAGTAGTATCGGTCGGGCCTACGAGCAGTACTTC.

The rearrangement uses TRBV27 and TRBJ1-2; 8 positions agree with TRBD1. This CDR3 has 13 amino acids. From germline, CDR1 is MNHEY and CDR2 SMNVEV (reference sequence). V dropped 5 bases and J dropped 3; count of bases not matched to a gene: 2. CDR3 protein: CASSKTGDYGYTF. The DNA of the CDR3 is TGTGCCAGCAGTAAGACAGGGGACTATGGCTACACCTTC.

The genes are TRBV19 and TRBJ2-5; TRBD1 aligns across 9 bases. The V gene's germline CDR1 is LNHDA and CDR2 SQIVND (reference sequence). V lost 10 bases and J lost 5; bases outside the gene matches: 8. The CDR3 totals 13 residues. CDR3 bases: TGTGCCACTAAGGACAGGGGAGACGAGACCCAGTACTTC. It codes for CATKDRGDETQYF.

The chain couples TRBV5-1 to TRBJ2-3, with 9 bases matching TRBD2. Trimming took 0 bases from V and 0 from J; bases not matched to a gene: 2. Germline V lookup: CDR1 SGHRS, CDR2 YFSETQ. The CDR3 is made up of 16 amino acids. The CDR3 spells CASSLGGGGSTDTQYF. CDR3 sequence (DNA): TGCGCCAGCAGCTTGGGCGGGGGGGGGAGCACAGATACGCAGTATTTT.

The chain carries TRBV7-9 and TRBJ1-6; 7 bases are shared with TRBD1. With 6 bases clipped from V and 7 bases from J, the junction kept 6 bases outside the gene matches. The CDR3 has 14 amino acids. Germline V lookup: CDR1 SEHNR, CDR2 FQNEAQ (reference sequence). This CDR3 reads CASRIDRENSPLHF. The CDR3 nucleotides are TGTGCCAGCAGGATAGACAGGGAGAATTCACCCCTCCACTTT.

The chain carries TRBV5-6 and TRBJ1-1; perhaps TRBD1 as D (5 bases). Per germline, CDR1 SGHDT and CDR2 YYEEEE. The V end lost 5 bases, the J end lost 5 bases, and 16 bases lay between the germline ends. The CDR3 has 14 residues. CDR3 sequence (DNA): TGTGCCAGCAGTGAGGGACTCCTGAGAACTGAAGCTTTCTTT. This codes for CASSEGLLRTEAFF. The whole variable domain, filled in from reference TRBV5-6 and TRBJ1-1, reads DAGVTQSPTHLIKTRGQQVTLRCSPKSGHDTVSWYQQALGQGPQFIFQYYEEEERQRGNFPDRFSGHQFPNYSSELNVNALLLGDSALYLCASSEGLLRTEAFFGQGTRLTVV.

The chain links TRBV19 to TRBJ2-2; a weak D match, TRBD2 (5 bases). The V end was cut by 3 bases, the J end by 8 bases, with 10 bases between. In germline, CDR1 is LNHDA, CDR2 SQIVND (reference sequence). The CDR3 is 13 amino acids. CDR3 protein: CASSIRRAGELFF. In DNA, the CDR3 is TGTGCCAGTAGTATTCGGCGGGCGGGGGAGCTGTTTTTT.

This clone occurred a few times. One junction end disagrees with the germline gene, perhaps due to a read error. This chain connects TRBV7-9 to TRBJ1-1; the D is unclear. Germline CDR1 reads SEHNR; CDR2 reads FQNEAQ (reference sequence). This CDR3 is built from 12 residues. CDR3 nucleotides: TGTTCCAGCAGTCGTATGAACACTGAAGCTTTCTTT. This codes for CSSSRMNTEAFF.

The rearrangement links TRBV7-2 to TRBJ1-4, with D possibly matching TRBD1 (6 bases). V was pared by 1 base and J by 7 bases, with 10 bases between. There are 14 residues in the CDR3. From germline, CDR1 is SGHTA and CDR2 FQGNSA. CDR3 loop: CASSLGQGREKLFF. CDR3 nucleotide sequence: TGTGCCAGCAGCTTAGGGCAGGGGCGTGAAAAACTGTTTTTT. The full variable domain, with the rest looked up from reference TRBV7-2 and TRBJ1-4, is GAGVSQSPSNKVTEKGKDVELRCDPISGHTALYWYRQSLGQGLEFLIYFQGNSAPDKSGLPSDRFSAERTGGSVSTLTIQRTQQEDSAVYLCASSLGQGREKLFFGSGTQLSVL.

This clone has only a few counts. The genes are TRBV5-6 and TRBJ1-1; D is unclear. The ends were cut back, 4 bases at V and 7 bases at J, with 11 bases in the middle. This CDR3 contains 12 residues. Germline V gene sequence: CDR1 SGHDT, CDR2 YYEEEE. CDR3 DNA sequence: TGTGCCAGCAGCCGGTTGAGCCGTGAAGCTTTCTTT. This gives the protein CASSRLSREAFF.

The chain combines TRBV2 with TRBJ1-5, with D possibly TRBD1 on 5 matching bases. The V gene's germline CDR1 is SNHLY and CDR2 FYNNEI. There are 15 residues in the CDR3. V dropped 6 bases and J dropped 0 bases, with 12 bases sitting between them. This CDR3 reads CASRQTDHSNQPQHF. In DNA form, the CDR3 reads TGTGCCAGCAGACAGACAGACCATAGCAATCAGCCCCAGCATTTT.

The V and J genes are TRBV5-1 and TRBJ2-5; perhaps TRBD1 as D (6 bases). CDR1 and CDR2 (germline): SGHRS, YFSETQ. The CDR3 sequence is 14 residues long. With 1 base removed from V and 1 base from J, the gap between germline ends came to 8 bases. For the CDR3, the DNA is TGCGCCAGCAGCTTGCAGGGGTTCCAAGAGACCCAGTACTTC. Encoded protein: CASSLQGFQETQYF. The variable domain in full, with the rest retrieved from reference TRBV5-1 and TRBJ2-5, is KAGVTQTPRYLIKTRGQQVTLSCSPISGHRSVSWYQQTPGQGLQFLFEYFSETQRNKGNFPGRFSGRQFSNSRSEMNVSTLELGDSALYLCASSLQGFQETQYFGPGTRLLVL.

The V call is TRBV25-1, the J call TRBJ2-1, with 10 bases lining up with TRBD2. CDR3 length: 16 residues. The V and J ends lost 0 bases and 4 bases, in that order; junction bases with no gene match: 3. Germline lookup yields CDR1 MGHDK and CDR2 SYGVNS. The CDR3 nucleotides read TGTGCCAGCAGTGAATATCTAGCGGGAGATTACAATGAGCAGTTCTTC. Protein product: CASSEYLAGDYNEQFF.

V usage is TRBV10-3 and J usage is TRBJ1-1, with 8 bases matching TRBD1. Germline trimming cut 0 bases from V and 1 base from J; bases unmatched to any gene: 10. This CDR3 spans 18 amino acids. CDR1 is ENHRY and CDR2 is SYGVKD in the germline V gene. The CDR3 DNA sequence: TGTGCCATCAGTGAGTCGACCTTGCTAGACAGGGGGAACACTGAAGCTTTCTTT. This gives the protein CAISESTLLDRGNTEAFF.